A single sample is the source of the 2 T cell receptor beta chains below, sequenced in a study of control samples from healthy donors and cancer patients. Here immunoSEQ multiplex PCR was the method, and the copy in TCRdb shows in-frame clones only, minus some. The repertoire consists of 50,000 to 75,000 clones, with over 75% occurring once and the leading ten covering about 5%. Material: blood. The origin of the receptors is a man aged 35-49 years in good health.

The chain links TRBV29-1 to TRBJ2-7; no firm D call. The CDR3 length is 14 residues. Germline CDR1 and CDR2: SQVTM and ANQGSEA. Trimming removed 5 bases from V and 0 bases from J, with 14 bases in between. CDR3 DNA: TGCAGCGTTAAAACGGACGGAACCTCCTACGAGCAGTACTTC. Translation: CSVKTDGTSYEQYF.

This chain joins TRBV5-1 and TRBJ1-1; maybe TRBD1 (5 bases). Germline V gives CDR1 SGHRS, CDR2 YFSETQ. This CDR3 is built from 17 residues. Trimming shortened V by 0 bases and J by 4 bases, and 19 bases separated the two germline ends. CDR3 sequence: CASSLGFGARDITEAFF. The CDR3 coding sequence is TGCGCCAGCAGCTTGGGATTCGGGGCGCGGGATATCACTGAAGCTTTCTTT.